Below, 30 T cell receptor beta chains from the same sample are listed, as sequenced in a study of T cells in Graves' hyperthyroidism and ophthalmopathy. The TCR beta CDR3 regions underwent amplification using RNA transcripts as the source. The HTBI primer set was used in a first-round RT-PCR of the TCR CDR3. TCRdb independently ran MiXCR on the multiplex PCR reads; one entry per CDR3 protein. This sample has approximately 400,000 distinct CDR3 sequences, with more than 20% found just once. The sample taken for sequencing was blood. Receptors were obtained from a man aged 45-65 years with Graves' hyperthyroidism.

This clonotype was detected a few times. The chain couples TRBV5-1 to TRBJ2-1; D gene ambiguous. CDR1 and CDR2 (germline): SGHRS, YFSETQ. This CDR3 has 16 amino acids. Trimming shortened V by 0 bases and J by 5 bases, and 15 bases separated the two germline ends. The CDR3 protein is CASSLAGKAVNNEQFF. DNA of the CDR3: TGCGCCAGCAGCTTGGCTGGGAAAGCAGTTAACAATGAGCAGTTCTTC.

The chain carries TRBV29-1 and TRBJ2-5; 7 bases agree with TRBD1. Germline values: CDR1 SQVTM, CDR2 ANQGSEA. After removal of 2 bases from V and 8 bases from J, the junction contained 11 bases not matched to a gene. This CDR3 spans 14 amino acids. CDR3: CSVEPDRDRGTQYF. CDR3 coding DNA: TGCAGCGTTGAACCAGACAGGGACCGGGGTACCCAGTACTTC.

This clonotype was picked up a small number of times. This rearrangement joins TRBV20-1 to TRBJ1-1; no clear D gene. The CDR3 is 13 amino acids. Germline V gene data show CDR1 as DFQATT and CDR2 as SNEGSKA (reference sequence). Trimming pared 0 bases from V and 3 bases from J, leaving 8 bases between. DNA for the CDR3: TGCAGTGCTAGAGACGGGCCCTACACTGAAGCTTTCTTT. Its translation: CSARDGPYTEAFF.

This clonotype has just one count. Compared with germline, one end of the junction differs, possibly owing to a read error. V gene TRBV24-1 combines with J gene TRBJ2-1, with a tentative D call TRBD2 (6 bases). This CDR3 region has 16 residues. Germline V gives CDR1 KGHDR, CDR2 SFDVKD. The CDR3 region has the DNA TGTGCCACCAGCGATTTGGGGGACTTCCGCTACAATGAGCAGTTCTTC. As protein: CATSDLGDFRYNEQFF.

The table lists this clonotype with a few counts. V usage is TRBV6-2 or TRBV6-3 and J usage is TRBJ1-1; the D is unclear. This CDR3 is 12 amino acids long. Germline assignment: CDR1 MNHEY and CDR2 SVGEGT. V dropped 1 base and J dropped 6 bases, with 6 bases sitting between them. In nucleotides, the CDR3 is TGTGCCAGCAGTTACTGGGCGGCTGAAGCTTTCTTT. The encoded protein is CASSYWAAEAFF.

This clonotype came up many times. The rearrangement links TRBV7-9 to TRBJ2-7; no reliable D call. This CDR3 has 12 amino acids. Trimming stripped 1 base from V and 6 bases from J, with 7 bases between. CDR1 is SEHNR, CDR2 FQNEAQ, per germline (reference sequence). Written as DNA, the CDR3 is TGTGCCAGCAGCTTAGACTTAGGCGAGCAGTACTTC. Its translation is CASSLDLGEQYF.

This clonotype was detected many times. This chain's CDR3 is CATSEGGRGEQYF. CDR3 nucleotide sequence: TGTGCCACCAGTGAGGGCGGTCGTGGCGAGCAGTACTTC. The chain joins TRBV24-1 to TRBJ2-7; D is uncertain. CDR1 is KGHDR and CDR2 is SFDVKD in the germline V gene. The CDR3 extends over 13 amino acids. The V gene lost 4 bases and the J gene lost 6 bases, with 12 bases spanning the gap.

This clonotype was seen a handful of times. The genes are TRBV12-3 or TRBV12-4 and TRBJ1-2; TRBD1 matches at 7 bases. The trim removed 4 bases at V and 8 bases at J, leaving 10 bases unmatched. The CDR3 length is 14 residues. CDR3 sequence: CASSYSGTEEGYTF. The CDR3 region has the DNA TGTGCCAGCAGTTATTCCGGGACAGAAGAGGGCTACACCTTC.

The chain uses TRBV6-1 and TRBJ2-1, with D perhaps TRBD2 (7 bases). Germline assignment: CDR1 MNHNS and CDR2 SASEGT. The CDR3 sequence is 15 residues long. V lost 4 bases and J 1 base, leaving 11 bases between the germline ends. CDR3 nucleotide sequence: TGTGCCAGCAGTGCCGGGGGGACATCCTACAATGAGCAGTTCTTC. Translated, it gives CASSAGGTSYNEQFF.

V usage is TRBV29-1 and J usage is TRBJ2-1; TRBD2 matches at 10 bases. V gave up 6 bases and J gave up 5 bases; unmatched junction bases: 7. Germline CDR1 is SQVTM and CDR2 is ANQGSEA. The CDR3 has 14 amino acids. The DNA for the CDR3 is TGCAGCGTAGGGGGACTAGCGCACCACAATGAGCAGTTCTTC. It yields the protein CSVGGLAHHNEQFF.

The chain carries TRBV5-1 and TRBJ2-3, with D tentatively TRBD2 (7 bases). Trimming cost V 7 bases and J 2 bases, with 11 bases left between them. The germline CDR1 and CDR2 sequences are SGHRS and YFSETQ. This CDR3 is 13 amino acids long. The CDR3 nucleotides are TGCGCCAGCGGGGGGGCGCCCACAGATACGCAGTATTTT. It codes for CASGGAPTDTQYF. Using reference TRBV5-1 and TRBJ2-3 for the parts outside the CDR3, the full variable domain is KAGVTQTPRYLIKTRGQQVTLSCSPISGHRSVSWYQQTPGQGLQFLFEYFSETQRNKGNFPGRFSGRQFSNSRSEMNVSTLELGDSALYLCASGGAPTDTQYFGPGTRLTVL.

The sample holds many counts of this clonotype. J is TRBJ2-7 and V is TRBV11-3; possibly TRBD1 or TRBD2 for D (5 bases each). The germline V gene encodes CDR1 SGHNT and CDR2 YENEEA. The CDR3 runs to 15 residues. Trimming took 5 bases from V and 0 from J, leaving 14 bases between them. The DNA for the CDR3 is TGTGCCAGCAGCACCCGGGACGGCCACTCCTACGAGCAGTACTTC. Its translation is CASSTRDGHSYEQYF.

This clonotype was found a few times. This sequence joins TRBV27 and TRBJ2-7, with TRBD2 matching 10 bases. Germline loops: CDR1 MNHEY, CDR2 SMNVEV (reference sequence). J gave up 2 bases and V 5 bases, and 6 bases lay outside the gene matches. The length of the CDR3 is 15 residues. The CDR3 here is CASSAGTSDPYEQYF. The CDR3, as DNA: TGTGCCAGCAGTGCCGGGACTAGCGATCCCTACGAGCAGTACTTC.

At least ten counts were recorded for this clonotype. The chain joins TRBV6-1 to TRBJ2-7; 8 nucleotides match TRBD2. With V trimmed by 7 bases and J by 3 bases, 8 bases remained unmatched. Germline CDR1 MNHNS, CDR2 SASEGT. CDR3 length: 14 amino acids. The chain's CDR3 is CASTLLAESYEQYF. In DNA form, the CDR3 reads TGTGCCAGCACCCTACTAGCGGAGAGCTACGAGCAGTACTTC.

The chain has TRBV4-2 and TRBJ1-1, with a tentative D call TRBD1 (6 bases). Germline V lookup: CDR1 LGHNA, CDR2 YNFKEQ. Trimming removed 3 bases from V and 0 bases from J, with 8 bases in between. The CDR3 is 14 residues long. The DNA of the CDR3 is TGTGCCAGCAGCCAGGGGGCGGTGAACACTGAAGCTTTCTTT. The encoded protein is CASSQGAVNTEAFF.

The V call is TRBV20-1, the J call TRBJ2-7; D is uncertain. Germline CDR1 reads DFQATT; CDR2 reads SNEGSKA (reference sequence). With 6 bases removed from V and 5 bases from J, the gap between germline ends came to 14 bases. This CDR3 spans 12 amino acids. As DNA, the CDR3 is TGCAGTGCCAAATCCTTAGCCGACGAGCAGTACTTC. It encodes CSAKSLADEQYF.

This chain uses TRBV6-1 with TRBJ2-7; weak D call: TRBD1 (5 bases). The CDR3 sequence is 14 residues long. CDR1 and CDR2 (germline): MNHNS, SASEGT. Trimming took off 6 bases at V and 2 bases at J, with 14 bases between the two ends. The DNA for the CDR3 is TGTGCCAGCAGAGGGGTCGGATCCCCCTACGAGCAGTACTTC. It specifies CASRGVGSPYEQYF.

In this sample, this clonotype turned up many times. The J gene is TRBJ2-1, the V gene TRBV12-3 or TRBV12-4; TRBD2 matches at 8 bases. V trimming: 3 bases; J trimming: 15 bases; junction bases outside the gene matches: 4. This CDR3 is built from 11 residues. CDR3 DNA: TGTGCCAGCAGTTTTGGGCGGGAGGTGTTCTTC. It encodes CASSFGREVFF.

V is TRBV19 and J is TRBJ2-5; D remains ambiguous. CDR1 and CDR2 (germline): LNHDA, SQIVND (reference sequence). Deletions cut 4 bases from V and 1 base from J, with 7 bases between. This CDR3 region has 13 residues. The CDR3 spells CASSTASQETQYF. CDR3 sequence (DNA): TGTGCCAGTAGTACGGCCAGCCAAGAGACCCAGTACTTC. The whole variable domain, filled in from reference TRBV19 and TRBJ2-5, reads DGGITQSPKYLFRKEGQNVTLSCEQNLNHDAMYWYRQDPGQGLRLIYYSQIVNDFQKGDIAEGYSVSREKKESFPLTVTSAQKNPTAFYLCASSTASQETQYFGPGTRLLVL.

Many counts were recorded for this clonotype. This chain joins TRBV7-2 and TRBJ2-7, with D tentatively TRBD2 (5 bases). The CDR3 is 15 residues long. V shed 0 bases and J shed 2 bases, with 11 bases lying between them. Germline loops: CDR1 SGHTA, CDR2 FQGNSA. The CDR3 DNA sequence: TGTGCCAGCAGCTTAGCAGCGGAGCCGACCTACGAGCAGTACTTC. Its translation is CASSLAAEPTYEQYF.

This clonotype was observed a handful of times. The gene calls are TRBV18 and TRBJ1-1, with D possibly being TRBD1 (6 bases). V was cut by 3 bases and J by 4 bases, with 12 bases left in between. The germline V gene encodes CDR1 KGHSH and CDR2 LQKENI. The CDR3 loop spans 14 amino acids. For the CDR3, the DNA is TGTGCCAGCTCACCCATTACAGGGAGCACTGAAGCTTTCTTT. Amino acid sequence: CASSPITGSTEAFF. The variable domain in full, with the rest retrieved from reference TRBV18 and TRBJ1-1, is NAGVMQNPRHLVRRRGQEARLRCSPMKGHSHVYWYRQLPEEGLKFMVYLQKENIIDESGMPKERFSAEFPKEGPSILRIQQVVRGDSAAYFCASSPITGSTEAFFGQGTRLTVV.

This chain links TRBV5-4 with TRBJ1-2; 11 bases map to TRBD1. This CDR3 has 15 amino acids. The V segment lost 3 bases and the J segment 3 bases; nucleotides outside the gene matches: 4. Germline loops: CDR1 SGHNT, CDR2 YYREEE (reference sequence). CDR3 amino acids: CASSSDRGRYYGYTF. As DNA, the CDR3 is TGTGCCAGCAGCTCGGACAGGGGGCGATACTATGGCTACACCTTC.

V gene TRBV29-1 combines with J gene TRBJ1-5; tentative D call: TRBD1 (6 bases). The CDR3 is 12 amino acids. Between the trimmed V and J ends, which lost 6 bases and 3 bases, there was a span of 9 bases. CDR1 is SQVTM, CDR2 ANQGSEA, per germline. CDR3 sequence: CSVTGNNQPQHF. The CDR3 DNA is TGCAGCGTCACAGGGAACAATCAGCCCCAGCATTTT. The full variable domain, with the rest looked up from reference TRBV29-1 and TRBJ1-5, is SAVISQKPSRDICQRGTSLTIQCQVDSQVTMMFWYRQQPGQSLTLIATANQGSEATYESGFVIDKFPISRPNLTFSTLTVSNMSPEDSSIYLCSVTGNNQPQHFGDGTRLSIL.

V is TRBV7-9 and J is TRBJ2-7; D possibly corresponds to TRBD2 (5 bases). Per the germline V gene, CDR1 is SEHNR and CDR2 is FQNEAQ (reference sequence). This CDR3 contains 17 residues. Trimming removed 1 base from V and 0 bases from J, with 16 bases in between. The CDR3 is CASSLVGLVTTSYEQYF. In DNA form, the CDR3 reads TGTGCCAGCAGCTTAGTGGGTCTTGTGACTACCTCCTACGAGCAGTACTTC.

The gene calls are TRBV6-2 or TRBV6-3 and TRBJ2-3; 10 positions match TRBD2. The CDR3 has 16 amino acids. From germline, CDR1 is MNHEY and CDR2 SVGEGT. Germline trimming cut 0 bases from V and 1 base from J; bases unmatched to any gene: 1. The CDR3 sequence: CASSYSGTSGTDTQYF. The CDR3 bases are TGTGCCAGCAGTTACTCAGGGACTAGCGGCACAGATACGCAGTATTTT.

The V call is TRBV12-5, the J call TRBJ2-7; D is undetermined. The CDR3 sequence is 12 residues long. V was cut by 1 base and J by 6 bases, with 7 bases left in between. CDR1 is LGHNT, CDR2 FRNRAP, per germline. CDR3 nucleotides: TGTGCTAGTGGTTTGGGGGCCGGCGAGCAGTACTTC. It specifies CASGLGAGEQYF.

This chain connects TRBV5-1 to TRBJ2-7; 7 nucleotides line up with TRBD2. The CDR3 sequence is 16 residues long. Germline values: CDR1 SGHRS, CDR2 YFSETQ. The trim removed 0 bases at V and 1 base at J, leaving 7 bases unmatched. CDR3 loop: CASSLEGTIPSYEQYF. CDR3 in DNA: TGCGCCAGCAGCTTGGAAGGGACTATACCTTCCTACGAGCAGTACTTC.

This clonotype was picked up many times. CDR3 nucleotide sequence: TGTGCCTGGAGTGTACAGGGGGCCGGGGAGCTGTTTTTT. It yields the protein CAWSVQGAGELFF. This chain joins TRBV30 and TRBJ2-2; 8 bases line up with TRBD1. J lost 6 bases, V lost 0 bases, and 0 bases had no gene match. The CDR3 runs 13 residues. Germline V CDR1 and CDR2: GTSNPN, SVGIG (reference sequence).

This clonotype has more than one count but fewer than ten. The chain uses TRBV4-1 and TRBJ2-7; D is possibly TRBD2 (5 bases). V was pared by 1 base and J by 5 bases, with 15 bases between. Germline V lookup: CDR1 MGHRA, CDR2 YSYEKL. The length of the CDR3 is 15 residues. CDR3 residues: CASSQGGELPDEQYF. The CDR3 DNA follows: TGCGCCAGCAGCCAAGGGGGAGAACTCCCCGACGAGCAGTACTTC.

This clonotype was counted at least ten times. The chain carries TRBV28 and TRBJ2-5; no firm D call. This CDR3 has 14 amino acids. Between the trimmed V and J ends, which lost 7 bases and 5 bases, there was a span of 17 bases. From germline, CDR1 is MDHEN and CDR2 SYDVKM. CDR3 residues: CASMSPTQKETQYF. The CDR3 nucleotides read TGTGCCAGCATGTCACCCACTCAGAAGGAGACCCAGTACTTC.